This TCR beta chain was obtained from a study of blood T cell repertoires in COVID-19. Study context: Whether acute or convalescent, the COVID-19 samples came from the United States, Italy and Spain.

Libraries were prepared by immunoSEQ multiplex PCR; TCRdb keeps only in-frame clonotypes and omits some of them. The table lists roughly 130,000 clones, 82% of them singletons. This receptor was obtained from a woman aged 70-85 years with acute or convalescent COVID-19. What was sequenced was peripheral blood.

In DNA, the CDR3 is TGTGCCAGCTCACCATCGCGGGGGGGCACTGAAGCTTTCTTT. The encoded protein is CASSPSRGGTEAFF. V is TRBV18 and J is TRBJ1-1, with a possible D match to TRBD1 (5 bases). V was trimmed by 2 bases and J by 4 bases, leaving 11 bases between them. Germline lookup yields CDR1 KGHSH and CDR2 LQKENI. CDR3 length equals 14 residues.